This TCR beta chain was recovered during a study of T cell repertoires in cytomegalovirus infection. The CDR3 consists of 14 residues. V lost 5 bases to trimming and J lost 3 bases, with 10 bases between them. TCRdb redid the calling of the reads with MiXCR, one entry per CDR3 protein. The sample carries roughly 720,000 distinct CDR3 sequences, approximately 34% recorded once. This sequence joins TRBV12-3 or TRBV12-4 and TRBJ2-2; D gene unclear. The clonotype originates from a human donor in good health (CMV status not recorded). Some clones in this sample may be carry-over from other donors' samples. Sequenced input: PBMCs. CDR3 nucleotides: TGTGCCAGCAGTCTTCGGGCCTACACCGGGGAGCTGTTTTTT. Its translation is CASSLRAYTGELFF.